The 4 T cell receptor beta chains below were found in one sample sequenced in a study of response to subunit inactivated influenza vaccine. MiXCR, run by TCRdb on the RT-PCR reads, gives a single entry per CDR3 protein. The sample yields about 520,000 distinct CDR3 sequences, approximately 7.3% seen once. This material consisted of PBMCs from blood, taken 23 months after vaccination. The receptor set was obtained from a man aged 45-69 years who received an inactivated influenza vaccine.

This clonotype was seen ten or more times. One end of the junction fails to match germline, which may point to a read error. The chain employs TRBV4-3 and TRBJ1-5, with D hard to call. The CDR3 contains 15 residues. Germline CDR1 reads LGHNA; CDR2 reads YSLEER. The CDR3 DNA is TGTGCCAGCAGCCAAGATTTGGGCGGCAATCAGCCCCAGCATTTT. Protein: CASSQDLGGNQPQHF.

V usage is TRBV12-3 or TRBV12-4 and J usage is TRBJ2-5, with D perhaps TRBD1 or TRBD2 (5 bases each). V was trimmed by 5 bases and J by 7 bases, leaving 20 bases between them. The CDR3 extends over 15 amino acids. CDR3 nucleotides: TGTGCCAGCAGTCCCCGAGGGGATATAACGGGGACCCAGTACTTC. This sequence encodes CASSPRGDITGTQYF.

A few counts support this clonotype. The V and J genes are TRBV4-1 and TRBJ2-5; TRBD2 matches at 11 bases. Per the germline V gene, CDR1 is MGHRA and CDR2 is YSYEKL. Trimming at V came to 0 bases and at J to 9 bases, leaving 9 bases not matched to a gene. This CDR3 spans 16 amino acids. As DNA, the CDR3 is TGCGCCAGCAGCCAAGAACTCGGACTAGCGGGCCCCCCCCAGTACTTC. It encodes CASSQELGLAGPPQYF.

This clonotype was seen many times. V usage is TRBV20-1 and J usage is TRBJ2-1; no definite D call. From germline, CDR1 is DFQATT and CDR2 SNEGSKA (reference sequence). V lost 5 bases to trimming and J lost 8 bases, with 10 bases between them. The CDR3 has 11 amino acids. The CDR3 loop is CSALPAYEQFF. In DNA, the CDR3 is TGCAGTGCTTTACCGGCCTATGAGCAGTTCTTC.